This T cell receptor (beta chain) was recorded in a study of T cell responses to AZD1222 COVID-19 vaccine. Study details: The study pooled second doses at about 4 or about 12 weeks. General study results and limits: Just six people given AZD1222 tested seropositive at baseline. Spike-wide coverage was observed for vaccine-associated CD4 TCRs, with dominant responses at 160-218 and 743-854.

Worth noting for this clone: Its antigen remains unknown.

TCRdb's table, derived via immunoSEQ multiplex PCR, lists solely in-frame clones and lacks some. This sample has 100,000 or so clones, with 88% found just once. There are 16 residues in the CDR3. Germline values: CDR1 DFQATT, CDR2 SNEGSKA (reference sequence). With 3 bases removed from V and 0 bases from J, the gap between germline ends came to 15 bases. The source is an adult in good health. The chain joins TRBV20-1 to TRBJ2-1; tentatively, D is TRBD2 (5 bases). Here the sequenced sample was peripheral blood, taken on day 0 of AZD1222 vaccination. CDR3 sequence reads: CSASSRGWGSYNEQFF. CDR3 DNA sequence: TGCAGTGCTAGTAGTCGGGGTTGGGGCTCCTACAATGAGCAGTTCTTC.